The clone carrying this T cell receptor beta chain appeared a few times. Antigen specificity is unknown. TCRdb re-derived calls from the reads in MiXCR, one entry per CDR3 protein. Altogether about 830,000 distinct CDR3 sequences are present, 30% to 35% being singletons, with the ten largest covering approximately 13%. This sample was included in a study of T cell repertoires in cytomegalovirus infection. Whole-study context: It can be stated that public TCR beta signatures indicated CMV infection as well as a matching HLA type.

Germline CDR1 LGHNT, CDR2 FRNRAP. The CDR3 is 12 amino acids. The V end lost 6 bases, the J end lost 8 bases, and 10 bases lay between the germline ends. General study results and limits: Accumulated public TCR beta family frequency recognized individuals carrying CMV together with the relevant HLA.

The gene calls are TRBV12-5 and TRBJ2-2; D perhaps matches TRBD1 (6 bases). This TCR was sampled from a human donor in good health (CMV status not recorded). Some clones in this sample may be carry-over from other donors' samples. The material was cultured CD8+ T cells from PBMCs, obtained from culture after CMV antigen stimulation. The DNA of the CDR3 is TGTGCTAGTGGCCTTGGACAGGGGGAGCTGTTTTTT. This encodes CASGLGQGELFF.